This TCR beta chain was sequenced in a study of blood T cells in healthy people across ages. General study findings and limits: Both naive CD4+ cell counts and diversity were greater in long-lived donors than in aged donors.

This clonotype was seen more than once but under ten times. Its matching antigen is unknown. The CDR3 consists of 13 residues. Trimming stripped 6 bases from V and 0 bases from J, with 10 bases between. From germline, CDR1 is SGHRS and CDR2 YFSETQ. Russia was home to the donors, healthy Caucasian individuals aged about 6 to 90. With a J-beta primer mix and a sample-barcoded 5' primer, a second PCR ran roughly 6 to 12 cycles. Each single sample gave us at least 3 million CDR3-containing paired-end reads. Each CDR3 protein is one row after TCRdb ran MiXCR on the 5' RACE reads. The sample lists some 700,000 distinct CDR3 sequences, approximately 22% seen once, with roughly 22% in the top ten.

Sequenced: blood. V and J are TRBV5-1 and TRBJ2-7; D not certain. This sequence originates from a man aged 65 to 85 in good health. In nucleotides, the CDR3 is TGCGCCAGCACCAGCTCAGTCTCCTACGAGCAGTACTTC. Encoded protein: CASTSSVSYEQYF.